These 19 T cell receptor beta chains came from one sample sequenced in a study of OX40 agonist ivuxolimab in advanced cancers. The protocol was immunoSEQ multiplex PCR, while the TCRdb copy is restricted to in-frame clones and leaves out a portion. Of some 80,000 clones listed, about 83% are singletons. This specimen was CD4+ or CD8+ T cells sorted from blood, taken in a trial of the OX40 agonist ivuxolimab. The receptor source for this set is an adult with an advanced solid tumor such as melanoma, head and neck, liver or kidney cancer.

This clone was found a few times. CDR3 in DNA: TGTGCCAGCAGTGAATTGGACAGTCTTAGGGCACCCCTCCACTTT. It translates to CASSELDSLRAPLHF. The V call is TRBV6-1, the J call TRBJ1-6, with a tentative D call TRBD1 (6 bases). This CDR3 is built from 15 residues. In germline, CDR1 is MNHNS, CDR2 SASEGT. V lost 2 bases to trimming and J lost 11 bases, with 16 bases between them.

The chain is built from TRBV6-5 and TRBJ2-6, with D uncertain. Trimming took 6 bases from V and 1 from J, leaving 7 bases between them. From germline, CDR1 is MNHEY and CDR2 SVGAGI. The CDR3 has 14 amino acids. The CDR3, as DNA: TGTGCCAGCAGACGACAATCTGGGGCCAACGTCCTGACTTTC. Translating gives CASRRQSGANVLTF.

The chain uses TRBV10-3 and TRBJ1-5, with 7 positions matching TRBD1. The CDR3 totals 16 residues. Germline V gene sequence: CDR1 ENHRY, CDR2 SYGVKD. V trimming: 2 bases; J trimming: 4 bases; junction bases outside the gene matches: 8. In nucleotides, the CDR3 is TGTGCCATCAGTGAGAAAAGGGACAGCACAAATCAGCCCCAGCATTTT. Its protein product is CAISEKRDSTNQPQHF.

The CDR3 reads CASSLGTINQPQHF. The CDR3, as DNA: TGTGCCAGCTCCCTCGGGACAATCAATCAGCCCCAGCATTTT. The V gene is TRBV18, the J gene TRBJ1-5; a weak D match, TRBD1 (6 bases). V was clipped by 6 bases and J by 3 bases, with 12 bases between them. This CDR3 has 14 residues. Germline V gives CDR1 KGHSH, CDR2 LQKENI.

This sequence joins TRBV6-5 and TRBJ2-1; D not resolved. The CDR3 is made up of 13 amino acids. CDR1 MNHEY and CDR2 SVGAGI come from the germline V gene. V shed 2 bases and J shed 0 bases, with 2 bases lying between them. Here the CDR3 DNA reads TGTGCCAGCAGTTACCGCTCCTACAATGAGCAGTTCTTC. Encoded protein: CASSYRSYNEQFF.

The chain has TRBV11-2 and TRBJ2-7; 8 bases line up with TRBD1. V trimming: 5 bases; J trimming: 2 bases; junction bases outside the gene matches: 8. This CDR3 comprises 15 residues. Germline V gene sequence: CDR1 SGHAT, CDR2 FQNNGV. The CDR3 loop is CASSLRGTGTYEQYF. CDR3 DNA sequence: TGTGCCAGCAGCCTTCGCGGGACAGGAACCTACGAGCAGTACTTC.

The gene calls are TRBV18 and TRBJ1-6, with 7 bases matching TRBD1. CDR1 and CDR2 from the germline V gene are KGHSH and LQKENI. J gave up 3 bases and V 4 bases, and 9 bases lay outside the gene matches. This CDR3 spans 17 amino acids. CDR3 amino acids: CASSLADRDLYNSPLHF. The CDR3 region has the DNA TGTGCCAGCTCACTAGCCGACAGGGACCTCTATAATTCACCCCTCCACTTT.

The chain has TRBV9 and TRBJ1-1, with 11 positions matching TRBD1. There are 15 residues in the CDR3. Germline V gene lookup returns CDR1 SGDLS and CDR2 YYNGEE. V lost 2 bases, J lost 4 bases, and 4 bases stayed unmatched. CDR3 DNA sequence: TGTGCCAGCAGCGTCGGGACAGGGGGTCCCACTGAAGCTTTCTTT. Protein product: CASSVGTGGPTEAFF.

This chain links TRBV14 with TRBJ1-2, with D unresolved. With 5 bases removed from V and 5 bases from J, the gap between germline ends came to 24 bases. Germline CDR1 and CDR2: SGHDN and FVKESK. The CDR3 length is 17 residues. The CDR3 region is CASSAQDPWVSLYGYTF. The DNA of the CDR3 is TGTGCCAGCAGCGCCCAAGATCCTTGGGTCAGTCTATATGGCTACACCTTC.

This rearrangement joins TRBV5-1 to TRBJ2-2; TRBD1 might be the D (6 bases). The CDR3 loop spans 16 amino acids. Trimming stripped 1 base from V and 0 bases from J, with 10 bases between. The germline V gene encodes CDR1 SGHRS and CDR2 YFSETQ. CDR3 sequence: CASSLTGTTNTGELFF. In nucleotides, the CDR3 is TGCGCCAGCAGCTTGACGGGGACAACGAACACCGGGGAGCTGTTTTTT.

The chain has TRBV6-5 and TRBJ1-2; D is perhaps TRBD1 (5 bases). V dropped 6 bases and J dropped 4 bases, with 12 bases sitting between them. Looked up from germline, CDR1 is MNHEY and CDR2 is SVGAGI. The length of the CDR3 is 13 residues. The CDR3: CASRGGPGYGYTF. The CDR3 coding sequence is TGTGCCAGCAGGGGGGGACCTGGCTATGGCTACACCTTC.

This clone came up a few times. CDR3 loop: CASGDYEQYF. The CDR3 DNA sequence: TGTGCCAGCGGGGACTACGAGCAGTACTTC. The chain carries TRBV2 and TRBJ2-7; D is ambiguous. The germline V gene encodes CDR1 SNHLY and CDR2 FYNNEI. The CDR3 totals 10 residues. Trimming removed 8 bases from V and 3 bases from J, with 5 bases in between.

The chain joins TRBV27 to TRBJ1-1; TRBD1 is a possible D gene (5 bases). V was trimmed by 6 bases and J by 5 bases, leaving 16 bases between them. The CDR3 runs 14 residues. Germline lookup yields CDR1 MNHEY and CDR2 SMNVEV (reference sequence). CDR3 amino acids: CASRQLTGRTEAFF. The CDR3 bases are TGTGCCAGCAGGCAACTCACGGGACGGACTGAAGCTTTCTTT.

The J gene is TRBJ2-7, the V gene TRBV10-3, with D uncertain. The germline V gene encodes CDR1 ENHRY and CDR2 SYGVKD. Trimming cost V 4 bases and J 4 bases, with 5 bases left between them. CDR3 length: 11 residues. In DNA, the CDR3 is TGTGCCATCAGTGCCGGTTACGAGCAGTACTTC. It translates to CAISAGYEQYF.

The V and J genes are TRBV9 and TRBJ2-7; D gene ambiguous. The V gene lost 2 bases and the J gene lost 9 bases, with 15 bases spanning the gap. From germline, CDR1 is SGDLS and CDR2 YYNGEE. The CDR3 spans 13 residues. CDR3 sequence reads: CASSVKSASVQYF. The CDR3 nucleotides read TGTGCCAGCAGCGTTAAATCCGCCTCGGTGCAGTACTTC.

The V and J genes are TRBV19 and TRBJ2-2; 10 bases align to TRBD1. V trimming: 9 bases; J trimming: 3 bases; junction bases outside the gene matches: 7. This CDR3 region has 15 residues. CDR1 is LNHDA and CDR2 is SQIVND in the germline V gene (reference sequence). The CDR3 region is CASLRDRGDTGELFF. The DNA of the CDR3 is TGTGCCAGCCTCCGGGACAGGGGCGACACCGGGGAGCTGTTTTTT.

The chain carries TRBV6-1 and TRBJ2-5; D not certain. The V end lost 8 bases, the J end lost 2 bases, and 15 bases lay between the germline ends. The germline V gene encodes CDR1 MNHNS and CDR2 SASEGT. CDR3 length: 14 residues. CDR3 DNA sequence: TGTGCCAGCCTCCGACACGGTGGGCAAGAGACCCAGTACTTC. Amino acids: CASLRHGGQETQYF.

The chain joins TRBV11-3 to TRBJ2-2; D is ambiguous. Between the trimmed V and J ends, which lost 7 bases and 1 base, there was a span of 4 bases. CDR3 size: 12 residues. Germline CDR1 reads SGHNT; CDR2 reads YENEEA. The DNA for the CDR3 is TGTGCCAGCACAGGGAACACCGGGGAGCTGTTTTTT. This encodes CASTGNTGELFF.

This clone was counted only a few times. The chain joins TRBV7-2 to TRBJ2-7; 10 nucleotides agree with TRBD2. Germline values: CDR1 SGHTA, CDR2 FQGNSA. After removal of 4 bases from V and 3 bases from J, the junction contained 6 bases not matched to a gene. The CDR3 runs 15 residues. CDR3 residues: CASSSQGTSVYEQYF. CDR3 DNA: TGTGCCAGCAGCTCCCAAGGGACTAGCGTCTACGAGCAGTACTTC.